Shown below are 7 T cell receptor beta chains from a single sample sequenced in a study of blood T cell repertoires in COVID-19 (TCRdb year 2020). The library was generated by the immunoSEQ multiplex PCR assay. In its TCRdb copy, this immuneACCESS table keeps in-frame sequences only and misses some clones. Where compared with another copy, unresolved V genes explain less than half of these, and the others have no known cause. A total of about 19,000 clones appear in this sample, about 87% of them only once. The ten largest make up roughly 3.1% of the sample. Sequencing used peripheral blood. The receptors come from a human donor in a cohort sampled during active COVID-19.

Written as DNA, the CDR3 is TGTGCCAGCAGCCGAGGGCGCACAGATACGCAGTATTTT. Translating it yields CASSRGRTDTQYF. The chain couples TRBV7-2 to TRBJ2-3; TRBD2 is a possible D gene (5 bases). The CDR3 totals 13 residues. Germline-derived CDR1 and CDR2 are SGHTA and FQGNSA. V was shortened by 5 bases and J by 1 base, with 7 bases between the two germline ends.

A single count supports this clone. The chain combines TRBV18 with TRBJ2-3; the D gene is possibly TRBD1 (6 bases). Germline V gene sequence: CDR1 KGHSH, CDR2 LQKENI. The CDR3 runs 14 residues. Deletions cut 8 bases from V and 4 bases from J, with 16 bases between. For the CDR3, the DNA is TGTGCCAGCCAACAAACACAGGGTGCAGATACGCAGTATTTT. Encoded protein: CASQQTQGADTQYF.

This rearrangement joins TRBV5-1 to TRBJ2-1, with 10 nucleotides matching TRBD2. The trim removed 2 bases at V and 7 bases at J, leaving 6 bases unmatched. CDR3 length: 15 residues. Looked up from germline, CDR1 is SGHRS and CDR2 is YFSETQ. The CDR3: CASSFSLAGANEQFF. Here the CDR3 DNA reads TGCGCCAGCAGCTTTTCCCTAGCGGGAGCTAATGAGCAGTTCTTC.

The chain recombines TRBV28 with TRBJ1-5; TRBD1 matches 10 bases. The V gene end was trimmed by 6 bases and the J gene end by 4 bases; junction bases not matched to a gene: 6. Germline lookup yields CDR1 MDHEN and CDR2 SYDVKM. The CDR3 covers 15 residues. This CDR3 is CASSYDRGRNQPQHF. The CDR3 region has the DNA TGTGCCAGCAGCTACGACAGGGGGCGGAATCAGCCCCAGCATTTT.

The CDR3 bases are TGTGCCAGCATCTCCCCAGGCGGACAGGTACGCGGCTACACCTTC. Its translation: CASISPGGQVRGYTF. The J gene is TRBJ1-2, the V gene TRBV28; TRBD1 matches 7 bases. The length of the CDR3 is 15 residues. Germline CDR1 reads MDHEN; CDR2 reads SYDVKM. The V segment lost 7 bases and the J segment 8 bases; nucleotides outside the gene matches: 16.

In this sample, this clone turned up a few times. V is TRBV5-4 and J is TRBJ1-2, with D maybe TRBD1 (6 bases). Germline values: CDR1 SGHNT, CDR2 YYREEE (reference sequence). Trimming pared 2 bases from V and 2 bases from J, leaving 10 bases between. CDR3 length: 14 amino acids. The CDR3 region is CASSFQGLNYGYTF. The CDR3, as DNA: TGTGCCAGCAGCTTCCAGGGGTTGAACTATGGCTACACCTTC.

DNA of the CDR3: TGTGCCAGCAGCTTTCCCCTGCTAGCGGGAGCTCACGAGCAGTACTTC. Encoded protein: CASSFPLLAGAHEQYF. The gene calls are TRBV11-2 and TRBJ2-7; 10 bases agree with TRBD2. The CDR3 spans 16 residues. V was pared by 3 bases and J by 5 bases, with 10 bases of the junction left unmatched. Looked up from germline, CDR1 is SGHAT and CDR2 is FQNNGV.